One sample yielded the 25 T cell receptor beta chains listed below, sequenced in a study of CD8 T cells in Susac syndrome. It was with random hexamers that roughly 0.5 to 1 ug RNA was reverse transcribed. In TCRdb, the immunoSEQ multiplex PCR reads were re-called with MiXCR into one record per CDR3 protein. The table records 80,000 to 95,000 distinct CDR3 sequences, approximately 95% of them present only once. Sequences were obtained from CD8+ T cells from PBMCs. The receptors were sampled from a human donor with Susac syndrome.

The chain employs TRBV6-5 and TRBJ1-1; 8 nucleotides line up with TRBD1. The CDR3 is 14 residues long. V was clipped by 0 bases and J by 5 bases; unmatched bases: 2. Germline CDR1 reads MNHEY; CDR2 reads SVGAGI. The chain's CDR3 is CASSYSTGETEAFF. CDR3 bases: TGTGCCAGCAGTTACTCGACAGGGGAGACTGAAGCTTTCTTT.

V is TRBV6-1 and J is TRBJ2-7; 10 nucleotides line up with TRBD1. The CDR3 sequence is 14 residues long. Unmatched junction bases numbered 0, after V lost 1 base and J lost 3 bases. CDR1 and CDR2 (germline): MNHNS, SASEGT. The CDR3 sequence is CASSEGTGGYEQYF. CDR3 bases: TGTGCCAGCAGTGAAGGGACAGGGGGCTACGAGCAGTACTTC.

The V call is TRBV7-9, the J call TRBJ2-1, with TRBD2 matching 10 bases. From germline, CDR1 is SEHNR and CDR2 FQNEAQ (reference sequence). CDR3 length: 15 residues. The junction had 6 bases not matched to a gene; V was cut back by 5 bases and J by 5 bases. CDR3 protein: CASSPSGRVDNEQFF. CDR3 sequence (DNA): TGTGCCAGCAGCCCCAGCGGGAGGGTTGACAATGAGCAGTTCTTC.

The V call is TRBV7-2, the J call TRBJ2-7; TRBD2 matches at 8 bases. The CDR3 sequence is 15 residues long. Unmatched junction bases numbered 12, after V lost 5 bases and J lost 6 bases. CDR1 and CDR2 (germline): SGHTA, FQGNSA. CDR3 sequence (DNA): TGTGCCAGCAGCCTCGATTCGAGCGGGAGTGTCGAGCAGTACTTC. It encodes CASSLDSSGSVEQYF.

V usage is TRBV7-9 and J usage is TRBJ2-6; 8 nucleotides agree with TRBD1. This CDR3 has 17 amino acids. V shed 3 bases and J 2 bases; nucleotides not matched to a gene: 6. CDR1 is SEHNR, CDR2 FQNEAQ, per germline (reference sequence). The CDR3: CASSFTGGSAGANVLTF. CDR3 nucleotide sequence: TGTGCCAGCAGCTTTACAGGGGGAAGTGCTGGGGCCAACGTCCTGACTTTC.

This clonotype appeared once. J is TRBJ2-5 and V is TRBV29-1, with a weak D call TRBD2 (6 bases). V gave up 1 base and J gave up 5 bases, with 23 bases separating them. Germline CDR1 and CDR2: SQVTM and ANQGSEA. The CDR3 is 17 amino acids. CDR3 sequence reads: CSVEGERGLAIWETQYF. CDR3 coding DNA: TGCAGCGTTGAAGGCGAGAGAGGGCTAGCGATCTGGGAGACCCAGTACTTC.

The CDR3 protein is CASIGENTEAFF. The CDR3 DNA reads TGTGCCAGTATCGGTGAAAACACTGAAGCTTTCTTT. V gene TRBV19 combines with J gene TRBJ1-1; D is unresolved. The CDR3 consists of 12 residues. Between the trimmed V and J ends, which lost 7 bases and 2 bases, there was a span of 8 bases. Per the germline V gene, CDR1 is LNHDA and CDR2 is SQIVND (reference sequence).

The V and J genes are TRBV29-1 and TRBJ1-2; D may be TRBD1 (5 bases). CDR1 is SQVTM and CDR2 is ANQGSEA in the germline V gene. The CDR3 sequence is 12 residues long. The germline V and J ends were trimmed by 0 bases and 7 bases, with 9 bases remaining between them. The CDR3 region has the DNA TGCAGCGTTGAAGAAGCGGGGGTTGGCTACACCTTC. As protein: CSVEEAGVGYTF.

In this sample, this clonotype turned up once. The J gene is TRBJ2-4, the V gene TRBV5-6; TRBD1 matches at 8 bases. The CDR3 extends over 13 amino acids. CDR1 is SGHDT, CDR2 YYEEEE, per germline. The ends lost 4 bases at V and 9 bases at J; junction bases unmatched: 6. The CDR3 loop is CASSLRTGSIQYF. In DNA, the CDR3 is TGTGCCAGCAGCCTTCGGACAGGGAGCATTCAGTACTTC. The complete variable domain, with remaining parts taken from reference TRBV5-6 and TRBJ2-4, reads DAGVTQSPTHLIKTRGQQVTLRCSPKSGHDTVSWYQQALGQGPQFIFQYYEEEERQRGNFPDRFSGHQFPNYSSELNVNALLLGDSALYLCASSLRTGSIQYFGAGTRLSVL.

This chain links TRBV7-9 with TRBJ1-1; D gene ambiguous. Trimming cost V 3 bases and J 1 base, with 6 bases left between them. The CDR3 sequence is 13 residues long. Germline V gene data show CDR1 as SEHNR and CDR2 as FQNEAQ (reference sequence). The CDR3 reads CASSFQPNTEAFF. The CDR3 DNA reads as TGTGCCAGCAGCTTCCAGCCGAACACTGAAGCTTTCTTT.

The chain joins TRBV7-9 to TRBJ1-2; the D gene is possibly TRBD1 (5 bases). The germline CDR1 and CDR2 sequences are SEHNR and FQNEAQ (reference sequence). The V end lost 5 bases, the J end lost 5 bases, and 9 bases lay between the germline ends. The CDR3 has 12 amino acids. CDR3 nucleotides: TGTGCCAGCAGCCGGGACCGGTATGGCTACACCTTC. It encodes CASSRDRYGYTF. Looking up the rest from reference TRBV7-9 and TRBJ1-2 gives the full variable domain: DTGVSQNPRHKITKRGQNVTFRCDPISEHNRLYWYRQTLGQGPEFLTYFQNEAQLEKSRLLSDRFSAERPKGSFSTLEIQRTEQGDSAMYLCASSRDRYGYTFGSGTRLTVV.

The chain uses TRBV28 and TRBJ2-7, with 9 positions matching TRBD1. The CDR3 is 16 amino acids. The J segment lost 0 bases and the V segment lost 7 bases, leaving 10 bases of the junction unmatched. The germline V gene encodes CDR1 MDHEN and CDR2 SYDVKM. The CDR3 region has the DNA TGTGCCAGCATGCCATTGGGACAGGGTGACTCCTACGAGCAGTACTTC. Translation gives CASMPLGQGDSYEQYF.

The rearrangement uses TRBV7-9 and TRBJ1-1, with D possibly TRBD1 on 5 matching bases. This CDR3 is built from 14 residues. Trimming pared 3 bases from V and 0 bases from J, leaving 8 bases between. Germline V gene lookup returns CDR1 SEHNR and CDR2 FQNEAQ (reference sequence). The CDR3 spells CASSLTDMNTEAFF. Written as DNA, the CDR3 is TGTGCCAGCAGCTTGACAGACATGAACACTGAAGCTTTCTTT.

V gene TRBV27 combines with J gene TRBJ2-7; perhaps TRBD1 as D (5 bases). The germline CDR1 and CDR2 sequences are MNHEY and SMNVEV (reference sequence). This CDR3 has 16 residues. The ends were cut back, 2 bases at V and 3 bases at J, with 17 bases in the middle. Written as DNA, the CDR3 is TGTGCCAGCAGTTTAGCGTATGAGACAGATTACTACGAGCAGTACTTC. This sequence encodes CASSLAYETDYYEQYF.

This clonotype turned up a few times. The chain links TRBV13 to TRBJ2-7; D might be TRBD2 (6 bases). Germline V gene sequence: CDR1 PRHDT, CDR2 FYEKMQ (reference sequence). The CDR3 spans 12 residues. The ends were cut back, 5 bases at V and 5 bases at J, with 10 bases in the middle. CDR3 nucleotide sequence: TGTGCCAGCAGCCGACGGAGGGACGAGCAGTACTTC. Its translation is CASSRRRDEQYF.

The chain has TRBV3-1 and TRBJ2-7, with 15 nucleotides matching TRBD2. Trimming took 0 bases from V and 4 from J; bases not matched to a gene: 19. CDR3 length equals 22 residues. The germline V gene encodes CDR1 LGHDT and CDR2 YNNKEL (reference sequence). CDR3 loop: CASSQDLASRTSGRAVGYEQYF. The CDR3 DNA reads TGTGCCAGCAGCCAAGACCTGGCGTCTCGGACTAGCGGGAGGGCCGTAGGTTACGAGCAGTACTTC.

The rearrangement joins TRBV20-1 to TRBJ1-1; D possibly corresponds to TRBD1 (5 bases). CDR3 length: 15 residues. The germline V gene has CDR1 DFQATT and CDR2 SNEGSKA (reference sequence). The ends were cut back, 0 bases at V and 1 base at J, with 12 bases in the middle. The CDR3 sequence: CSARDRATANTEAFF. The CDR3 DNA reads TGCAGTGCTAGAGATCGGGCGACAGCGAACACTGAAGCTTTCTTT.

This clonotype was detected once. The chain joins TRBV13 to TRBJ2-3; TRBD1 aligns across 7 bases. With 4 bases clipped from V and 4 bases from J, the junction kept 20 bases outside the gene matches. Germline V CDR1 and CDR2: PRHDT, FYEKMQ (reference sequence). This CDR3 region has 19 residues. CDR3 loop: CASSSKTPKTGHYPDTQYF. The CDR3 DNA reads as TGTGCCAGCAGCTCCAAAACACCCAAGACAGGGCATTATCCAGATACGCAGTATTTT.

The rearrangement uses TRBV7-9 and TRBJ1-3; D is perhaps TRBD1 (5 bases). CDR1 SEHNR and CDR2 FQNEAQ come from the germline V gene (reference sequence). The CDR3 runs 14 residues. V lost 11 bases and J lost 0, with 14 bases in between. CDR3 sequence (DNA): TGTGCCTCCTTGGGGGAGGGCTCTGGAAACACCATATATTTT. Translation gives CASLGEGSGNTIYF.

This chain links TRBV27 with TRBJ2-4; D is undetermined. Germline values: CDR1 MNHEY, CDR2 SMNVEV (reference sequence). The V gene lost 5 bases and the J gene lost 0 bases, with 11 bases spanning the gap. The CDR3 sequence is 15 residues long. The CDR3 sequence: CASSPTILAKNIQYF. The CDR3, as DNA: TGTGCCAGCAGTCCTACCATACTAGCCAAAAACATTCAGTACTTC.

V and J are TRBV7-6 and TRBJ2-1; D is undetermined. Per the germline V gene, CDR1 is SGHVS and CDR2 is FNYEAQ. This CDR3 spans 13 amino acids. The germline V and J ends were trimmed by 3 bases and 5 bases, with 8 bases remaining between them. The CDR3 region has the DNA TGTGCCAGCAGCTTTTCGACGGACAATGAGCAGTTCTTC. Its protein is CASSFSTDNEQFF.

The V call is TRBV20-1, the J call TRBJ2-4; D is unclear. The CDR3 consists of 14 residues. Trimming pared 6 bases from V and 0 bases from J, leaving 12 bases between. The germline V gene encodes CDR1 DFQATT and CDR2 SNEGSKA (reference sequence). In DNA form, the CDR3 reads TGCAGTGCAACTCACGAGCTAGCCAAAAACATTCAGTACTTC. Protein product: CSATHELAKNIQYF.

This clonotype occurred once. This sequence joins TRBV2 and TRBJ2-5, with 7 positions matching TRBD2. Germline-derived CDR1 and CDR2 are SNHLY and FYNNEI. CDR3 length equals 18 residues. The V gene end was trimmed by 1 base and the J gene end by 5 bases; junction bases not matched to a gene: 16. The CDR3 here is CASSEVLLLAPGDETQYF. In DNA, the CDR3 is TGTGCCAGCAGTGAAGTCCTCCTACTAGCGCCCGGTGATGAGACCCAGTACTTC.

CDR3 amino acids: CASSRGDREMNEQFF. Here the CDR3 DNA reads TGTGCCAGCAGTAGAGGGGACAGGGAAATGAATGAGCAGTTCTTC. The gene calls are TRBV28 and TRBJ2-1, with 9 bases fitting TRBD1. Germline V CDR1 and CDR2: MDHEN, SYDVKM. The CDR3 is 15 amino acids. The trim removed 5 bases at V and 7 bases at J, leaving 9 bases unmatched.

The chain couples TRBV6-6 to TRBJ2-7; 9 bases align to TRBD1. Per the germline V gene, CDR1 is MNHNY and CDR2 is SVGAGI (reference sequence). Trimming at V came to 8 bases and at J to 6 bases, leaving 14 bases not matched to a gene. This CDR3 has 15 amino acids. Here the CDR3 reads CASSSPGDRVGEQYF. The CDR3 DNA reads TGTGCCAGCTCCTCCCCCGGGGACAGGGTGGGCGAGCAGTACTTC.